The 18 T cell receptor beta chains in this list originate from one sample, sequenced in a study of T cell changes during pregnancy in multiple sclerosis. Libraries were prepared by immunoSEQ multiplex PCR; TCRdb keeps only in-frame clonotypes and omits some of them. Of 55,000 to 85,000 clones in the sample, about nine tenths were seen once. This material consisted of CD4+ T cells from peripheral blood mononuclear cells, taken after pregnancy. The receptors come from a female donor with multiple sclerosis, enrolled in a pregnancy study.

The V call is TRBV6-6, the J call TRBJ2-1, with D unclear. V lost 5 bases to trimming and J lost 0 bases, with 14 bases between them. The germline V gene has CDR1 MNHNY and CDR2 SVGAGI (reference sequence). The CDR3 is 16 residues long. In nucleotides, the CDR3 is TGTGCCAGCAGTACCCCCCCGTATAGCTCCTACAATGAGCAGTTCTTC. This gives the protein CASSTPPYSSYNEQFF.

As regards this clone: In the same sample, other DNA sequences code for this CDR3. This chain uses TRBV5-1 with TRBJ1-1; D not resolved. This CDR3 is 15 amino acids long. The germline V gene encodes CDR1 SGHRS and CDR2 YFSETQ. With 4 bases removed from V and 4 bases from J, the gap between germline ends came to 17 bases. The CDR3 loop is CASSLVGEGSTEAFF. For the CDR3, the DNA is TGCGCCAGCAGCCTGGTGGGAGAGGGCAGCACTGAAGCTTTCTTT.

The genes are TRBV19 and TRBJ2-1; 13 bases map to TRBD2. The V gene end was trimmed by 5 bases and the J gene end by 6 bases; junction bases not matched to a gene: 4. The CDR3 is 15 residues long. CDR1 is LNHDA and CDR2 is SQIVND in the germline V gene (reference sequence). Here the CDR3 reads CASSPWTSGSNEQFF. In DNA form, the CDR3 reads TGTGCCAGTAGTCCCTGGACTAGCGGGAGCAATGAGCAGTTCTTC.

The gene calls are TRBV29-1 and TRBJ1-2; 12 nucleotides line up with TRBD1. CDR1 is SQVTM, CDR2 ANQGSEA, per germline. CDR3 length equals 13 residues. Germline trimming cut 6 bases from V and 7 bases from J; bases unmatched to any gene: 6. CDR3 coding DNA: TGCAGCGTGCCGGGACAGGGGGCGAGTGGCTACACCTTC. It is translated as CSVPGQGASGYTF.

This chain joins TRBV19 and TRBJ2-7, with 9 bases fitting TRBD1. This CDR3 comprises 17 residues. Unmatched junction bases numbered 17, after V lost 7 bases and J lost 4 bases. Germline V gene lookup returns CDR1 LNHDA and CDR2 SQIVND (reference sequence). DNA for the CDR3: TGTGCCAGTACCTCACGGGACAGGGACGGTCACGGGTACGAGCAGTACTTC. Translating gives CASTSRDRDGHGYEQYF.

V usage is TRBV5-1 and J usage is TRBJ1-6; TRBD1 might be the D (5 bases). The length of the CDR3 is 16 residues. The V end lost 0 bases, the J end lost 3 bases, and 10 bases lay between the germline ends. Per germline, CDR1 SGHRS and CDR2 YFSETQ. CDR3 in amino acids: CASSLGGTDYNSPLHF. CDR3 sequence (DNA): TGCGCCAGCAGCTTGGGCGGGACCGACTATAATTCACCCCTCCACTTT.

The rearrangement uses TRBV9 and TRBJ2-7; 11 bases match TRBD2. V lost 4 bases and J lost 6; bases outside the gene matches: 15. The CDR3 has 17 amino acids. Germline V gene lookup returns CDR1 SGDLS and CDR2 YYNGEE. The CDR3 sequence: CASSPSIAGGFQGEQYF. In DNA form, the CDR3 reads TGTGCCAGCAGCCCTTCCATAGCGGGGGGGTTTCAGGGCGAGCAGTACTTC.

The rearrangement uses TRBV19 and TRBJ2-3; 8 bases line up with TRBD2. V gave up 1 base and J gave up 3 bases; unmatched junction bases: 3. The CDR3 covers 15 residues. Germline V lookup: CDR1 LNHDA, CDR2 SQIVND (reference sequence). CDR3 region: CASSIGQRGTDTQYF. CDR3 coding DNA: TGTGCCAGTAGTATAGGGCAGCGGGGGACAGATACGCAGTATTTT.

The rearrangement joins TRBV7-2 to TRBJ2-1; D uncertain. This CDR3 has 15 residues. From germline, CDR1 is SGHTA and CDR2 FQGNSA. With 5 bases removed from V and 0 bases from J, the gap between germline ends came to 11 bases. The DNA of the CDR3 is TGTGCCAGCAGCCCCATGCGCGCCTCCTACAATGAGCAGTTCTTC. Encoded protein: CASSPMRASYNEQFF.

The CDR3 DNA reads as TGTGCCATCAGTGAGCCAAGACAGGGATCGACCTACGAGCAGTACTTC. Translation gives CAISEPRQGSTYEQYF. The rearrangement joins TRBV10-3 to TRBJ2-7; 7 bases are shared with TRBD1. The CDR3 length is 16 residues. The V gene end was trimmed by 2 bases and the J gene end by 2 bases; junction bases not matched to a gene: 9. Per the germline V gene, CDR1 is ENHRY and CDR2 is SYGVKD.

The rearrangement joins TRBV5-3 to TRBJ1-2; 9 positions agree with TRBD1. TRBV5-3 is classed as an ORF, of uncertain function. Trimming removed 3 bases from V and 1 base from J; junction bases left unmatched: 13. The CDR3 has 18 residues. The CDR3 loop is CARSSKDRGLTDNYGYTF. DNA for the CDR3: TGTGCCAGAAGCTCGAAGGACAGGGGTCTTACCGATAACTATGGCTACACCTTC.

The rearrangement links TRBV7-9 to TRBJ1-1; possible D gene TRBD1, 5 bases. The CDR3 runs to 14 residues. Looked up from germline, CDR1 is SEHNR and CDR2 is FQNEAQ (reference sequence). Trimming removed 6 bases at V and 5 bases at J, with 16 bases between. The CDR3 spells CASRPNRSETEAFF. The CDR3 nucleotides read TGTGCCAGCAGGCCGAACAGGTCGGAGACTGAAGCTTTCTTT.

J is TRBJ2-2 and V is TRBV2; a possible D gene is TRBD1 (6 bases). CDR1 is SNHLY and CDR2 is FYNNEI in the germline V gene. The V end was cut by 5 bases, the J end by 6 bases, with 13 bases between. This CDR3 comprises 14 residues. The CDR3 protein is CASSPLQGPGELFF. The DNA for the CDR3 is TGTGCCAGCAGTCCTCTCCAGGGGCCCGGGGAGCTGTTTTTT. Full variable domain (rest looked up from reference TRBV2 and TRBJ2-2): EPEVTQTPSHQVTQMGQEVILRCVPISNHLYFYWYRQILGQKVEFLVSFYNNEISEKSEIFDDQFSVERPDGSNFTLKIRSTKLEDSAMYFCASSPLQGPGELFFGEGSRLTVL.

Here the CDR3 reads CASSRELADNEQFF. CDR3 nucleotides: TGCGCCAGCAGTCGGGAACTAGCGGACAATGAGCAGTTCTTC. This chain connects TRBV5-1 to TRBJ2-1, with 8 bases aligning to TRBD2. Germline CDR1 and CDR2: SGHRS and YFSETQ. The CDR3 spans 14 residues. The junction had 6 bases not matched to a gene; V was cut back by 5 bases and J by 5 bases.

The CDR3 DNA sequence: TGTGCCTCCCGACAGGGGATAAGTTCACCCCTCCACTTT. Protein sequence: CASRQGISSPLHF. The V and J genes are TRBV30 and TRBJ1-6; 8 bases align to TRBD1. The length of the CDR3 is 13 residues. The junction had 8 bases not matched to a gene; V was cut back by 7 bases and J by 9 bases. Per germline, CDR1 GTSNPN and CDR2 SVGIG (reference sequence).

The chain employs TRBV4-1 and TRBJ2-7, with 10 positions matching TRBD2. Germline CDR1 reads MGHRA; CDR2 reads YSYEKL. V was pared by 4 bases and J by 2 bases, with 5 bases of the junction left unmatched. The CDR3 contains 15 residues. CDR3 nucleotide sequence: TGCGCCAGCAGCCCTCTAGCGGGGGCCACCTACGAGCAGTACTTC. Protein product: CASSPLAGATYEQYF.

This clone was observed a few times. The chain employs TRBV19 and TRBJ1-5; the D is unclear. The CDR3 is 15 amino acids. V was pared by 1 base and J by 5 bases, with 12 bases between. Germline loops: CDR1 LNHDA, CDR2 SQIVND (reference sequence). CDR3: CASSIVGRYHQPQHF. The CDR3 nucleotides are TGTGCCAGTAGTATAGTGGGCCGGTACCATCAGCCCCAGCATTTT.

The rearrangement links TRBV7-2 to TRBJ2-5; 9 bases fit TRBD2. Looked up from germline, CDR1 is SGHTA and CDR2 is FQGNSA. J was trimmed by 9 bases and V by 5 bases; bases with no gene match: 13. The CDR3 contains 15 residues. The DNA for the CDR3 is TGTGCCAGCAGCCGCGGGGGGGCGGGTCGGGAGGCCCAGTACTTC. This sequence encodes CASSRGGAGREAQYF.